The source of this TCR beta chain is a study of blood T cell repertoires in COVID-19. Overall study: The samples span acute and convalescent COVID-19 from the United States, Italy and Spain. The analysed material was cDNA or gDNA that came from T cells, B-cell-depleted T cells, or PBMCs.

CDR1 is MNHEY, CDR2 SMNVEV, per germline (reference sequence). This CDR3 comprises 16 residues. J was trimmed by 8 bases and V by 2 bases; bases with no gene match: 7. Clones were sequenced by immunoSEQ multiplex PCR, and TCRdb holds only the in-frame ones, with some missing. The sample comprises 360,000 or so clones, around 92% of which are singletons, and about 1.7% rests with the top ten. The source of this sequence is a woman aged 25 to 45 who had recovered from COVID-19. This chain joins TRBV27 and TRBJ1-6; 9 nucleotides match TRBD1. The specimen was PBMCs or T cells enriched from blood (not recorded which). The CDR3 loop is CASSLHPGQGDSPLHF. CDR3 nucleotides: TGTGCCAGCAGTTTACACCCGGGACAGGGTGATTCACCCCTCCACTTT.